This is a list of T cell receptor beta chains from one sample in a study of response to subunit inactivated influenza vaccine. TCRdb processed the RT-PCR reads anew with MiXCR; each CDR3 protein has one entry. The sample holds more than 550,000 distinct CDR3 sequences, about 10% seen once. This sample was shared with a second study, whose subject was T cells expressing NK-cell markers.

The material was PBMCs from blood, obtained on the day of vaccination. These receptors were obtained from a man aged 45-65 years who received an inactivated influenza vaccine. Both conserved end residues are part of each CDR3. The order of the fields is V gene, clone size, D gene, J gene, CDR3 DNA, CDR3 protein. A D gene is named only where the DNA matches it firmly. Not every row has a clone size; where given, it reads once, few, many or a size class.

TRBV6-6	few	.	TRBJ1-1	TGTGCCAGCCGATGGACAGAGGAAGCTTTCTTT	CASRWTEEAFF
TRBV5-6	.	.	TRBJ2-7	TGTGCCAGCAGCTTGTTGCAACAGTCCTACGAGCAGTACTTC	CASSLLQQSYEQYF
TRBV20-1	.	TRBD1	TRBJ2-1	TGCAGTGTAATCCCACAGGGGGCCTACAATGAGCAGTTCTTC	CSVIPQGAYNEQFF
TRBV7-7	.	.	TRBJ2-1	TGTGCTAGCAGCTTAAACAGCCACAATGAGCAGTTCTTC	CASSLNSHNEQFF
TRBV12-3/TRBV12-4	many	TRBD1	TRBJ2-1	TGTGCCAGCAGTACACAGGGGGCCTACAATGAGCAGTTCTTC	CASSTQGAYNEQFF
TRBV30	few	TRBD2	TRBJ2-1	TGTGCCTTCTTTAAGCGGGAGCGATACAATGAGCAGTTCTTC	CAFFKRERYNEQFF
TRBV20-1	many	TRBD2	TRBJ2-7	TGCAGTGGACTGCTGGGGCTAGCGGGAACGGCCGAGCAGTACTTC	CSGLLGLAGTAEQYF
TRBV7-2	.	.	TRBJ1-6	TGTGCCAGCAGCGTAGGGGGGGCGGGGTCCTATAATTCACCCCTCCACTTT	CASSVGGAGSYNSPLHF
TRBV7-9	.	.	TRBJ2-1	TGTGCCAGCAGCCTCACGGCGTGGGAGCAGTTCTTC	CASSLTAWEQFF
TRBV3-1	.	.	TRBJ2-6	TGTGCCAGCAGCCAAGGGTCAGGGACTGGGGCCAACGTCCTGACTTTC	CASSQGSGTGANVLTF
TRBV27	.	.	TRBJ2-3	TGTGCTAGGAGTTTACGGCGGGGGCTAGCCACAGATACGCAGTATTTT	CARSLRRGLATDTQYF
TRBV7-8	few	.	TRBJ1-5	TGTGCCAGCAGCTTAGCAAGGGATAGCAATCAGCCCCAGCATTTT	CASSLARDSNQPQHF
TRBV6-2/TRBV6-3	.	TRBD2	TRBJ2-1	TGTGCCAGCAGTTACGGACTAGCTTCCTACAATGAGCAGTTCTTC	CASSYGLASYNEQFF
TRBV15	many	.	TRBJ2-2	TGTGCCACCCGGGAAGGGGCGTCCGGGGAGCTGTTTTTT	CATREGASGELFF
TRBV7-9	few	TRBD1	TRBJ2-3	TGTGCCTTGGGGGACAGGAGCACAGATACGCAGTATTTT	CALGDRSTDTQYF
TRBV6-1	many	.	TRBJ2-7	TGTGCCAGCAGTCCCCAGGTAGCCTACGAGCAGTACTTC	CASSPQVAYEQYF
TRBV12-3/TRBV12-4	few	.	TRBJ1-3	TGTGCCAGCAGTGGGGGGACGCGGCTCCTGGGAAACACCATATATTTT	CASSGGTRLLGNTIYF
TRBV7-8	few	.	TRBJ1-6	TGTGCCAGCAGCTTAGTGGCAGACTATGGCTCCTATAATTCACCCCTCCACTTT	CASSLVADYGSYNSPLHF
TRBV9	many	.	TRBJ1-4	TGTGCCAGCAGCCCATCCATGGGTGAAAAACTGTTTTTT	CASSPSMGEKLFF
TRBV6-2/TRBV6-3	few	TRBD2	TRBJ2-1	TGTGCCAGCAGTCGGAAACTAGCGGGAGAGCTACTTGAGCAGTTCTTC	CASSRKLAGELLEQFF
TRBV6-1	.	TRBD2	TRBJ2-1	TGTGCCAGCAGACGTACCGGGACTAGCGGGGGGCGGTCCAACAATGAGCAGTTCTTC	CASRRTGTSGGRSNNEQFF
TRBV7-2	few	.	TRBJ2-3	TGTGCCAGCAGCTTCCGATCCTCAGATACGCAGTATTTT	CASSFRSSDTQYF
TRBV4-3	.	.	TRBJ2-4	TGCGCCAGCAGCCAAGATTCTCACAGGGTGGTCGACATTCAGTACTTC	CASSQDSHRVVDIQYF
TRBV5-1	.	.	TRBJ2-1	TGCGCCAGCAGCACGGGGGGCGGCTACTACAATGAGCAGTTCTTC	CASSTGGGYYNEQFF
TRBV12-3/TRBV12-4	.	.	TRBJ2-6	TGTGCCAGCGTGGACAGAGATTCGGACGTCCTGACTTTC	CASVDRDSDVLTF
TRBV4-2	few	.	TRBJ2-7	TGTGCCAGCAGCCAAGTAATGAATCTAGGGTCCTACGAGCAGTACTTC	CASSQVMNLGSYEQYF
TRBV12-3/TRBV12-4	many	.	TRBJ2-1	TGTGCCAGCAGAGGAGGCGGGTTTAAAGTCTCCTACAATGAGCAGTTCTTC	CASRGGGFKVSYNEQFF
TRBV29-1	many	TRBD1	TRBJ2-7	TGCAGCGTTGCGGGAACGGGGACAGCCAACTCCTACGAGCAGTACTTC	CSVAGTGTANSYEQYF
TRBV10-3	few	.	TRBJ1-5	TGTGCCAGTAACAGGGAAGTGAGCAATCAGCCCCAGCATTTT	CASNREVSNQPQHF
TRBV6-1	few	.	TRBJ1-5	TGTGCCAGCAGGAACCGGGACACATATAGCAATCAGCCCCAGCATTTT	CASRNRDTYSNQPQHF
TRBV19	.	.	TRBJ1-2	TGTGCCAGTAGTATGGACCGAGGGTATGGCTACACCTTC	CASSMDRGYGYTF
TRBV5-1	.	.	TRBJ2-5	TGCGCCAGCAGCTCTTTAGCGTCGGGAGAGACCCAGTACTTC	CASSSLASGETQYF
TRBV15	many	TRBD1	TRBJ2-7	TGTGCCACCAGCAGAGATCAGGGACAGTCCTACGAGCAGTACTTC	CATSRDQGQSYEQYF
TRBV29-1	.	TRBD1	TRBJ2-3	TGCAGCGTTGAGGGGACAGGGACAGATACGCAGTATTTT	CSVEGTGTDTQYF
TRBV14	.	.	TRBJ2-2	TGTGCCAGCAGCCTTGGAGGGATTGTGACCGGGGAGCTGTTTTTT	CASSLGGIVTGELFF
TRBV29-1	few	TRBD1	TRBJ1-2	TGCAGCGTTGTTCGGGACAGGGGGCAGGGCTACACCTTC	CSVVRDRGQGYTF
TRBV6-5	many	.	TRBJ1-1	TGTGCCAGCAGTTACGGCGGGGCAGGGACTGAAGCTTTCTTT	CASSYGGAGTEAFF
TRBV7-8	.	TRBD1	TRBJ2-3	TGTGCCAGCAGCTTTACAGGGGGCTCCGCAGATACGCAGTATTTT	CASSFTGGSADTQYF
TRBV18	.	TRBD1	TRBJ2-7	TGTGCCAGCTCACCTACGACAGGGCCCGAGCAGTACTTC	CASSPTTGPEQYF
TRBV5-1	many	.	TRBJ2-2	TGCGCCAGCAAGATCAGTGACACCGGGGAGCTGTTTTTT	CASKISDTGELFF
TRBV6-2/TRBV6-3	few	TRBD1	TRBJ2-7	TGTGCCAGCAGTACCCAAAGGACAGGGGCATCCTACGAGCAGTACTTC	CASSTQRTGASYEQYF
TRBV18	.	.	TRBJ1-1	TGTGCCAGCTCAATCAAGGCCAGGGACTACACTGAAGCTTTCTTT	CASSIKARDYTEAFF
TRBV10-3	few	.	TRBJ1-4	TGTGCCATCAGTGGCAGAGGGGGTGATGAAAAACTGTTTTTT	CAISGRGGDEKLFF
TRBV12-3/TRBV12-4	few	.	TRBJ2-1	TGTGCCAGCAGTTTTGTGGAGTTCAATGAGCAGTTCTTC	CASSFVEFNEQFF
TRBV6-2/TRBV6-3	few	.	TRBJ1-1	TGTGCCAGCAGTTACTCAACAGTTGGAGGGGGAGGCCCTGAAGCTTTCTTT	CASSYSTVGGGGPEAFF
TRBV10-2	.	.	TRBJ2-7	TGCGCCAGCAGTCTGGACATTCCGGCTGATGAGCAGTACTTC	CASSLDIPADEQYF
TRBV7-6	.	.	TRBJ2-7	TGTGCCAGCAGCTTAGCGGCAGGGACCACTTCGACGTACGAGCAGTACTTC	CASSLAAGTTSTYEQYF
TRBV10-3	few	TRBD1	TRBJ1-6	TGTGCCATCAGTGAGGTCGCAGGGGGTGACCAATATACTTCACCCCTCCACTTT	CAISEVAGGDQYTSPLHF